This TCR beta chain was sequenced in a study of cytomegalovirus exposure and HLA in healthy donors. This clone was detected a few times. Germline V lookup: CDR1 MNHEY, CDR2 SMNVEV (reference sequence). V lost 5 bases and J lost 0, with 17 bases in between. The CDR3 is 17 residues long. The PCR made use of 60 Vbeta and 13 Jbeta primers. TCRdb's copy holds only in-frame clones and misses some; the assay was immunoSEQ multiplex PCR. The sample holds under 130,000 clones, about 74% seen once. The clonotype originates from a female donor in good health and CMV-seropositive. J is TRBJ2-1 and V is TRBV27, with D perhaps matching TRBD2 (5 bases). The sequenced material came from PBMCs. CDR3 protein: CASSPYAGVPSYNEQFF. The CDR3 DNA reads as TGTGCCAGCAGTCCCTACGCCGGGGTACCCTCCTACAATGAGCAGTTCTTC.